This TCR beta chain emerged from a study of blood T cell repertoires in COVID-19. At the level of the study: Nucleic acid was either cDNA or gDNA, and it came from T cells, B-cell-depleted T cells, or PBMCs.

V was shortened by 2 bases and J by 6 bases, with 18 bases between the two germline ends. CDR3 size: 16 residues. Per germline, CDR1 MNHEY and CDR2 SMNVEV (reference sequence). TCRdb keeps only in-frame clones here, not all; method: immunoSEQ multiplex PCR. There are roughly 24,000 clones in the sample; 80% to 95% occur only once, and around 2.1% lies in the top ten. The V gene is TRBV27, the J gene TRBJ2-3; maybe TRBD1 (5 bases). Sequenced: peripheral blood. This receptor was obtained from a human donor in a cohort sampled during active COVID-19. This CDR3 is CASSLISGNEADTQYF. The CDR3 DNA reads as TGTGCCAGCAGTTTAATCTCAGGGAATGAAGCCGATACGCAGTATTTT.